One T cell receptor (beta chain) is described in this entry. The antigen is undetermined. Cultured CD4+ T-cell DNA underwent Oncomine TCR Beta short-read sequencing. The template was genomic DNA from cultured CD4+ T cells. TCRdb fed the PCR reads into MiXCR, producing one record per CDR3 protein. The table has under 15,000 distinct CDR3 sequences, 25% to 35% seen once; the top ten hold roughly 12%. This record comes from a study of vaccination and CD4 T cells after COVID-19. CDR3 length: 16 residues. Germline CDR1 and CDR2: DFQATT and SNEGSKA (reference sequence). V was pared by 7 bases and J by 0 bases, with 19 bases between. As for treatment: roughly ten-day PBMC culture with coronavirus spike peptide pools or control peptides (ViraFEST assay).

The TCR sequence derives from a human donor who had recovered from COVID-19. The sample here was CD4+ T cells from blood, cultured in vitro, taken after SARS-CoV-2 vaccination. The chain joins TRBV20-1 to TRBJ1-3; D is undetermined. The CDR3 bases are TGCAGTGTCAGCGGTGGTGGCTATGCCTCTGGAAACACCATATATTTT. It codes for CSVSGGGYASGNTIYF.